Listed below are T cell receptor beta chains from one sample, sequenced in a study of cytomegalovirus exposure and HLA in healthy donors. Only in-frame clones appear in the TCRdb table, and some are missing; sequencing was by immunoSEQ multiplex PCR. The sample includes about 200,000 clones, just over 85% of them seen just once. Sequences were obtained from PBMCs. The receptors were sampled from a woman younger than 35 in good health and CMV-seronegative. The CDR3 runs from the conserved cysteine through the conserved F or W. A D gene is named only where the DNA matches it firmly. Expanded clones are given a class, and other clones once, few, many or no size at all.

abundance: NA
j_gene: TRBJ2-7
v_gene: TRBV7-2
d_gene: TRBD2
CDR3nt: TGTGCCAGCAGCTTAGTGGGTGGCGGGAGTTCCTACGAGCAGTACTTC
CDR3aa: CASSLVGGGSSYEQYF

abundance: NA
j_gene: TRBJ2-7
v_gene: TRBV27
d_gene: TRBD1
CDR3nt: TGTGCCAGCAGTTTAGGAGGACAGGCCTACGAGCAGTACTTC
CDR3aa: CASSLGGQAYEQYF

abundance: NA
j_gene: TRBJ2-7
v_gene: TRBV6-5
d_gene: NA
CDR3nt: TGTGCCAGCAGTTCACGGGTTTACTCCTACGAGCAGTACTTC
CDR3aa: CASSSRVYSYEQYF

abundance: NA
j_gene: TRBJ2-1
v_gene: TRBV28
d_gene: NA
CDR3nt: TGTGCCAGCAGTACGAGTACAGGGTTCCTCGAGGGGTACACTGAGCAGTTCTTC
CDR3aa: CASSTSTGFLEGYTEQFF

abundance: NA
j_gene: TRBJ1-2
v_gene: TRBV7-9
d_gene: NA
CDR3nt: TGTGCCAGCAGCTTCCAGGGGACCTATGGCTACACCTTC
CDR3aa: CASSFQGTYGYTF

abundance: NA
j_gene: TRBJ2-3
v_gene: TRBV14
d_gene: NA
CDR3nt: TGTGCCAGCAGCCAGATCCCCCTCAGGCAGTATTTT
CDR3aa: CASSQIPLRQYF

abundance: NA
j_gene: TRBJ2-2
v_gene: TRBV4-3
d_gene: TRBD2
CDR3nt: TGCGCCAGCAGCCAGTCTTCCGGGACTATGAACACCGGGGAGCTGTTTTTT
CDR3aa: CASSQSSGTMNTGELFF

abundance: NA
j_gene: TRBJ2-3
v_gene: TRBV12-5
d_gene: TRBD2
CDR3nt: TGTGCTAGTGGAGAGGGACTAGTCCATACAGATACGCAGTATTTT
CDR3aa: CASGEGLVHTDTQYF

abundance: NA
j_gene: TRBJ1-5
v_gene: TRBV19
d_gene: TRBD1
CDR3nt: TGTGCCAGTAGGGGACAGGGGCCTAGCAATCAGCCCCAGCATTTT
CDR3aa: CASRGQGPSNQPQHF

abundance: few
j_gene: TRBJ2-1
v_gene: TRBV19
d_gene: TRBD2
CDR3nt: TGTGCCAGTGGTGGGGAGGGTTCCTACAATGAGCAGTTCTTC
CDR3aa: CASGGEGSYNEQFF

abundance: NA
j_gene: TRBJ2-7
v_gene: TRBV28
d_gene: TRBD1
CDR3nt: TGTGCCAGCAACCCCGGGACAGGGAAATCCTACGAGCAGTACTTC
CDR3aa: CASNPGTGKSYEQYF

abundance: NA
j_gene: TRBJ1-4
v_gene: TRBV5-1
d_gene: NA
CDR3nt: TGCGCCAGCAGCTTGCAGACAGGAATAGGTGAAAAACTGTTTTTT
CDR3aa: CASSLQTGIGEKLFF

abundance: NA
j_gene: TRBJ1-1
v_gene: TRBV18
d_gene: TRBD1
CDR3nt: TGTGCCAGCTCACAAGGACAGGGGACGTACACTGAAGCTTTCTTT
CDR3aa: CASSQGQGTYTEAFF

abundance: NA
j_gene: TRBJ1-1
v_gene: TRBV28
d_gene: NA
CDR3nt: TGTGCCAGCAGTTTATGGGGGGGGGCTGAAGCTTTCTTT
CDR3aa: CASSLWGGAEAFF

abundance: few
j_gene: TRBJ2-7
v_gene: TRBV30
d_gene: TRBD1
CDR3nt: TGTGCCTGGAGGGGGGGACAGGCTGGGGAGTACTTC
CDR3aa: CAWRGGQAGEYF

abundance: NA
j_gene: TRBJ2-7
v_gene: TRBV5-4
d_gene: NA
CDR3nt: TGTGCCAGCAGCTTGGACAGGTTGGCACCTCGGCAGTACTTC
CDR3aa: CASSLDRLAPRQYF

abundance: NA
j_gene: TRBJ2-1
v_gene: TRBV15
d_gene: TRBD2
CDR3nt: TGTGCCACCAGCAGATATACTAGCGGGAGTAATGAGCAGTTCTTC
CDR3aa: CATSRYTSGSNEQFF

abundance: NA
j_gene: TRBJ2-7
v_gene: TRBV25-1
d_gene: TRBD2
CDR3nt: TGTGCCAGCAGTGGATTAGCGGGAGGTCCCTACGAGCAGTACTTC
CDR3aa: CASSGLAGGPYEQYF

abundance: NA
j_gene: TRBJ1-4
v_gene: TRBV28
d_gene: NA
CDR3nt: TGTGCCAGCAGTTTCATGGGGGCGGGTAATGAAAAACTGTTTTTT
CDR3aa: CASSFMGAGNEKLFF

abundance: NA
j_gene: TRBJ1-2
v_gene: TRBV6-5
d_gene: NA
CDR3nt: TGTGCCAGCAGTTACTCCGGACGGGGGGACTATGGCTACACCTTC
CDR3aa: CASSYSGRGDYGYTF

abundance: NA
j_gene: TRBJ1-1
v_gene: TRBV6-5
d_gene: TRBD1
CDR3nt: TGTGCCAGCAGTTTAGGGACAGGTCCACCGAACACTGAAGCTTTCTTT
CDR3aa: CASSLGTGPPNTEAFF

abundance: NA
j_gene: TRBJ2-7
v_gene: TRBV7-2
d_gene: NA
CDR3nt: TGTGCCAGCAGCTTCGTAGAGGCCTACGAGCAGTACTTC
CDR3aa: CASSFVEAYEQYF

abundance: NA
j_gene: TRBJ2-1
v_gene: TRBV5-4
d_gene: TRBD2
CDR3nt: TGTGCCAGCAGCACGGGACTAACAGCCTACAATGAGCAGTTCTTC
CDR3aa: CASSTGLTAYNEQFF

abundance: NA
j_gene: TRBJ2-5
v_gene: TRBV11-2
d_gene: NA
CDR3nt: TGTGCCAGCAGCTTGTTGGGGGCGGAGACCCAGTACTTC
CDR3aa: CASSLLGAETQYF

abundance: NA
j_gene: TRBJ2-1
v_gene: TRBV18
d_gene: NA
CDR3nt: TGTGCCAGCTCTAGTAGCATCTCCTACAATGAGCAGTTCTTC
CDR3aa: CASSSSISYNEQFF

abundance: NA
j_gene: TRBJ2-7
v_gene: TRBV18
d_gene: TRBD2
CDR3nt: TGTGCCAGCTCACCGCAGCGGGAGGCGCCCTACGAGCAGTACTTC
CDR3aa: CASSPQREAPYEQYF

abundance: NA
j_gene: TRBJ2-7
v_gene: TRBV15
d_gene: NA
CDR3nt: TGTGCCACCAGCAAAACTCTAGGCGAGCAGTACTTC
CDR3aa: CATSKTLGEQYF

abundance: NA
j_gene: TRBJ2-7
v_gene: TRBV5-6
d_gene: NA
CDR3nt: TGTGCCAGCAGCTTGGAGCTCAGGACCTACGAGCAGTACTTC
CDR3aa: CASSLELRTYEQYF

abundance: once
j_gene: TRBJ1-2
v_gene: TRBV9
d_gene: TRBD1
CDR3nt: TGTGCCAGCAGCGCCGGGACAGAACCATATGGCTACACCTTC
CDR3aa: CASSAGTEPYGYTF

abundance: NA
j_gene: TRBJ2-7
v_gene: TRBV10-1
d_gene: TRBD2
CDR3nt: TGCGCCAGCAGTGAAGGCCTCGGTCGGGGGGACGAGCAGTACTTC
CDR3aa: CASSEGLGRGDEQYF

abundance: NA
j_gene: TRBJ1-2
v_gene: TRBV28
d_gene: NA
CDR3nt: TGTGCCAGCCGGGCGGCGGGGCAGAACTATGGCTACACCTTC
CDR3aa: CASRAAGQNYGYTF

abundance: NA
j_gene: TRBJ2-2
v_gene: TRBV5-6
d_gene: TRBD1
CDR3nt: TGTGCCAGCAGCCTCCCGGGACAGAAATTATCCGGGGAGCTGTTTTTT
CDR3aa: CASSLPGQKLSGELFF

abundance: NA
j_gene: TRBJ2-2
v_gene: TRBV11-2
d_gene: TRBD2
CDR3nt: TGTGCCAGCGGGGGGACTAGCGGGAACACCGGGGAGCTGTTTTTT
CDR3aa: CASGGTSGNTGELFF

abundance: NA
j_gene: TRBJ1-4
v_gene: TRBV27
d_gene: NA
CDR3nt: TGTGCCAGCATGGGTCAAGGGAGAGAAAAACTGTTTTTT
CDR3aa: CASMGQGREKLFF

abundance: NA
j_gene: TRBJ2-7
v_gene: TRBV27
d_gene: TRBD2
CDR3nt: TGTGCCAGCAGTTTTACGGCGGGAGGACAACCCTACGAGCAGTACTTC
CDR3aa: CASSFTAGGQPYEQYF

abundance: NA
j_gene: TRBJ2-2
v_gene: TRBV27
d_gene: TRBD2
CDR3nt: TGTGCCAGCAGTTTTATCCAACTAGCGCCGGACACCGGGGAGCTGTTTTTT
CDR3aa: CASSFIQLAPDTGELFF

abundance: NA
j_gene: TRBJ2-5
v_gene: TRBV5-1
d_gene: TRBD2
CDR3nt: TGCGCCAGCAGATCGGGGGGAAAAGAGACCCAGTACTTC
CDR3aa: CASRSGGKETQYF

abundance: many
j_gene: TRBJ2-2
v_gene: TRBV6-1
d_gene: TRBD2
CDR3nt: TGTGCCAGCCCAAGGGGCAGGGAGGGCACCGGGGAGCTGTTTTTT
CDR3aa: CASPRGREGTGELFF

abundance: NA
j_gene: TRBJ2-7
v_gene: TRBV6-1
d_gene: NA
CDR3nt: TGTGCCAGCAGTGAAACCAGGTTGAGGGCTGGGGAGCAGTACTTC
CDR3aa: CASSETRLRAGEQYF

abundance: NA
j_gene: TRBJ2-1
v_gene: TRBV9
d_gene: NA
CDR3nt: TGTGCCAGCAGCGTATCGCAGGACACGAGCTCCTACAATGAGCAGTTCTTC
CDR3aa: CASSVSQDTSSYNEQFF

abundance: NA
j_gene: TRBJ2-7
v_gene: TRBV18
d_gene: NA
CDR3nt: TGTGCCAGCTCACCAGGCCACGAGCAGTACTTC
CDR3aa: CASSPGHEQYF

abundance: NA
j_gene: TRBJ2-5
v_gene: TRBV5-4
d_gene: NA
CDR3nt: TGTGCCAGCAGCGCTGGGGGGGCGGGTCAGGAGACCCAGTACTTC
CDR3aa: CASSAGGAGQETQYF